These T cell receptor beta chains were read from a single sample in a study of T cells in Graves' hyperthyroidism and ophthalmopathy. Each CDR3 protein gets one entry after TCRdb re-called the multiplex PCR reads with MiXCR. The data hold 500,000 to 550,000 distinct CDR3 sequences, with under 25% observed a single time. The sequenced material came from blood. Receptors were obtained from a man aged 18 to 30 with Graves' hyperthyroidism. CDR3s include the opening cysteine and the closing phenylalanine or tryptophan. D genes are given only for firm matches. Clone size, where shown, is once, few, many, or a class for clones that have expanded.

j_call d_call v_call clone_size cdr3_nt cdr3_aa
TRBJ2-5 - TRBV12-3/TRBV12-4 - TGTGCCAGCAGTCTACGACAAGGAGGGGTAGGAGAGACCCAGTACTTC CASSLRQGGVGETQYF
TRBJ1-3 - TRBV20-1 many TGCAGTGCTAGGGGACCGAATGGAAACACCATATATTTT CSARGPNGNTIYF
TRBJ1-2 TRBD1 TRBV27 few TGTGCCAGCAGTTTATCTGGGACAGGAGCTGGTGGCTACACCTTC CASSLSGTGAGGYTF
TRBJ1-6 TRBD1 TRBV2 few TGTGCCAGCAGTCCCGGACAGGCATATAATTCACCCCTCCACTTT CASSPGQAYNSPLHF
TRBJ2-7 TRBD2 TRBV2 - TGTGCCAGCAGCCCCGGGACTAGCGGGGGGGCTGGGTTCTTACGCGAGCAGTACTTC CASSPGTSGGAGFLREQYF
TRBJ1-2 - TRBV30 many TGTGCCTGGAGTGCTAGTCTTCACGGTGGCTACACCTTC CAWSASLHGGYTF
TRBJ1-5 - TRBV2 - TGTGCCAGCAGGCTTACCGACAGTGGTGATCAGCCCCAGCATTTT CASRLTDSGDQPQHF
TRBJ2-3 TRBD2 TRBV12-3/TRBV12-4 few TGTGCCAGCAGTACTAGCGGGGGGCTCCTAGATACGCAGTATTTT CASSTSGGLLDTQYF
TRBJ1-1 - TRBV20-1 many TGCAGTGCTAGGGGGGGGAGAGGCACTGAAGCTTTCTTT CSARGGRGTEAFF
TRBJ1-6 - TRBV28 many TGTGCCAGCAGGCGGGACACTTCTTCACCCCTCCACTTT CASRRDTSSPLHF
TRBJ1-1 - TRBV28 - TGTGCCAGCAGTACAGGGTCTGGGATGAACACTGAAGCTTTCTTT CASSTGSGMNTEAFF
TRBJ2-7 - TRBV4-2 - TGTGCCAGCAGCCAAACCGGGGCCACCTACGAGCAGTACTTC CASSQTGATYEQYF
TRBJ1-1 - TRBV2 few TGTGCCAGCAGAGCGTCAGGGAGGACTGAAGCTTTCTTT CASRASGRTEAFF
TRBJ1-1 - TRBV19 few TGTGCCAGTAGTATTTGGTTACAGGCTGAAGCTTTCTTT CASSIWLQAEAFF
TRBJ1-3 - TRBV27 - TGTGCCAGCAGTCCCCACAGTAATGTCTTTGGAAACACCATATATTTT CASSPHSNVFGNTIYF
TRBJ1-1 - TRBV20-1 few TGCAGTGCTAGAGATCCGAAGGGGCCGATCCTTGAAGCTTTCTTT CSARDPKGPILEAFF
TRBJ2-7 - TRBV6-5 - TGTGCCAGCAGTTCGATCGATGGGTCCTACGAGCAGTACTTC CASSSIDGSYEQYF
TRBJ1-2 - TRBV27 many TGTGCCAGCAGTCCCAACCTGCCCAGGGCAGATGGCTACACCTTC CASSPNLPRADGYTF
TRBJ2-5 - TRBV7-2 many TGTGCCAGCAGCTTAGAGTTGTCCGACAAGACCCAGTACTTC CASSLELSDKTQYF
TRBJ2-5 - TRBV5-1 few TGCGCCAGCAGCTTGGCCTGGCGTCAAGAGACCCAGTACTTC CASSLAWRQETQYF
TRBJ2-7 - TRBV20-1 - TGCAGTGCTCCTCCACAGGGCTTTGCCTACGAGCAGTACTTC CSAPPQGFAYEQYF
TRBJ1-1 - TRBV19 many TGTGCCAGTACCGAATTGATGGGGAACACTGAAGCTTTCTTT CASTELMGNTEAFF
TRBJ1-2 - TRBV12-3/TRBV12-4 - TGTGCCAGCAGCCCCAGGACAGAGATTAACTATGGCTACACCTTC CASSPRTEINYGYTF
TRBJ2-5 - TRBV28 many TGTGCCAGCAGTCCCCACGGGAGACAAGAGACCCAGTACTTC CASSPHGRQETQYF
TRBJ2-7 TRBD1 TRBV20-1 few TGCAGTGCTAGGGCCCCGGACAGGGGGGATAGGTACGAGCAGTACTTC CSARAPDRGDRYEQYF
TRBJ2-7 TRBD1 TRBV15 many TGTGCCACCAGCAGAGATTGGACAGGAACCTACGAGCAGTACTTC CATSRDWTGTYEQYF
TRBJ1-1 - TRBV7-9 many TGTGCCAGCAGCTCAGAGACAGGTCGCACTGAAGCTTTCTTT CASSSETGRTEAFF
TRBJ1-2 - TRBV12-3/TRBV12-4 - TGTGCCAGCAGTTTCGGGCAGAGTAGCGGCTACACCTTC CASSFGQSSGYTF
TRBJ1-1 TRBD1 TRBV6-1 many TGTGCCAGCAGTGTGACAGGGGTCAGGGAAGCTTTCTTT CASSVTGVREAFF
TRBJ2-7 - TRBV20-1 many TGCAGTGCTAGGGACCGGTTACGACAAGCCTACGAGCAGTACTTC CSARDRLRQAYEQYF
TRBJ1-2 - TRBV10-3 many TGTGCCATCAGTGGGAGAAATACTAACTATGGCTACACCTTC CAISGRNTNYGYTF
TRBJ2-6 - TRBV20-1 once TGCAGTGCCCCAATCCCGGGCTCTGGGACCAACGTCCTGACTTTC CSAPIPGSGTNVLTF
TRBJ1-1 TRBD1 TRBV19 many TGTGCCAGTAACCCCGGGACAGGCTCAGCCACTGAAGCTTTCTTT CASNPGTGSATEAFF
TRBJ2-2 TRBD2 TRBV6-2/TRBV6-3 - TGTGCCAGCCATAGCGGGGGGATAAACACCGGGGAGCTGTTTTTT CASHSGGINTGELFF
TRBJ2-5 TRBD2 TRBV30 - TGTGCCTGGAGTAGAGGACTAGCAGCGGAGACCCAGTACTTC CAWSRGLAAETQYF
TRBJ2-5 - TRBV9 few TGTGCCAGCAGCGCCCTGGCGGGGCAAGAGACCCAGTACTTC CASSALAGQETQYF
TRBJ1-1 - TRBV12-3/TRBV12-4 many TGTGCCAGCAGTTTTAAAGGGGACACTGAAGCTTTCTTT CASSFKGDTEAFF